This passage covers 13 T cell receptor beta chains from one sample sequenced in a study of blood T cell repertoires in COVID-19. The assay was immunoSEQ multiplex PCR, and TCRdb's table has in-frame clones only and misses some. Here the sample spans fewer than 90,000 clones, 75% to 90% being singletons. The sequenced sample was peripheral blood. The receptor set was obtained from a woman older than 75 with acute or convalescent COVID-19.

This chain uses TRBV11-2 with TRBJ2-7; D unclear. Trimming removed 0 bases at V and 6 bases at J, with 12 bases between. This CDR3 contains 14 residues. The germline CDR1 and CDR2 sequences are SGHAT and FQNNGV. The CDR3 loop is CASSLDSGLGEQYF. The CDR3 bases are TGTGCCAGCAGCTTAGATTCTGGCCTAGGCGAGCAGTACTTC.

This sequence joins TRBV6-5 and TRBJ1-3, with TRBD1 as a possible D gene (6 bases). CDR3 length equals 15 residues. V was cut by 7 bases and J by 0 bases, with 13 bases left in between. The germline gives CDR1 MNHEY, CDR2 SVGAGI. The CDR3 reads CASTSSRGSGNTIYF. The CDR3 coding sequence is TGTGCCAGCACCTCTTCCAGGGGCTCTGGAAACACCATATATTTT.

The J gene is TRBJ2-4, the V gene TRBV11-2; 11 nucleotides line up with TRBD2. This CDR3 comprises 16 residues. V gave up 5 bases and J gave up 7 bases; unmatched junction bases: 10. Germline CDR1 is SGHAT and CDR2 is FQNNGV. This CDR3 is CASSPLSGGAGNIQYF. DNA of the CDR3: TGTGCCAGCAGCCCTCTTAGCGGGGGGGCCGGGAACATTCAGTACTTC. Using reference TRBV11-2 and TRBJ2-4 for the parts outside the CDR3, the full variable domain is EAGVAQSPRYKIIEKRQSVAFWCNPISGHATLYWYQQILGQGPKLLIQFQNNGVVDDSQLPKDRFSAERLKGVDSTLKIQPAKLEDSAVYLCASSPLSGGAGNIQYFGAGTRLSVL.

CDR3 in amino acids: CASEWTGGMDGYTF. Written as DNA, the CDR3 is TGTGCCAGCGAGTGGACAGGGGGGATGGATGGCTACACCTTC. This chain joins TRBV2 and TRBJ1-2; 10 bases match TRBD1. V lost 8 bases, J lost 6 bases, and 9 bases stayed unmatched. The germline CDR1 and CDR2 sequences are SNHLY and FYNNEI. The CDR3 is 14 amino acids. Complete variable domain (other parts from reference TRBV2 and TRBJ1-2): EPEVTQTPSHQVTQMGQEVILRCVPISNHLYFYWYRQILGQKVEFLVSFYNNEISEKSEIFDDQFSVERPDGSNFTLKIRSTKLEDSAMYFCASEWTGGMDGYTFGSGTRLTVV.

The V and J genes are TRBV18 and TRBJ2-7; 8 nucleotides align to TRBD1. The CDR3 contains 16 residues. Trimming cost V 1 base and J 6 bases; bases outside gene matches: 11. Per the germline V gene, CDR1 is KGHSH and CDR2 is LQKENI. CDR3: CASSPQGQGASPEQYF. The CDR3 DNA reads as TGTGCCAGCTCACCACAGGGGCAGGGGGCGAGCCCCGAGCAGTACTTC.

This sequence joins TRBV5-4 and TRBJ1-2, with no clear D. Germline CDR1 reads SGHNT; CDR2 reads YYREEE (reference sequence). V lost 4 bases and J 1 base, leaving 8 bases between the germline ends. This CDR3 spans 13 amino acids. The CDR3 region has the DNA TGTGCCAGCAGCCCGACACTTAACTATGGCTACACCTTC. This codes for CASSPTLNYGYTF. The entire variable domain, with the rest obtained from reference TRBV5-4 and TRBJ1-2, is as follows: ETGVTQSPTHLIKTRGQQVTLRCSSQSGHNTVSWYQQALGQGPQFIFQYYREEENGRGNFPPRFSGLQFPNYSSELNVNALELDDSALYLCASSPTLNYGYTFGSGTRLTVV.

The CDR3 region is CASSFFRDSYEQYF. The CDR3 DNA reads as TGTGCCAGCAGTTTTTTTCGGGACTCCTACGAGCAGTACTTC. The chain recombines TRBV27 with TRBJ2-7, with D possibly matching TRBD2 (5 bases). Per germline, CDR1 MNHEY and CDR2 SMNVEV (reference sequence). This CDR3 has 14 residues. V was pared by 3 bases and J by 0 bases, with 9 bases between.

This rearrangement joins TRBV5-1 to TRBJ1-2; 7 nucleotides match TRBD1. Germline trimming cut 4 bases from V and 4 bases from J; bases unmatched to any gene: 4. The CDR3 loop spans 13 amino acids. The germline gives CDR1 SGHRS, CDR2 YFSETQ. CDR3 nucleotides: TGCGCCAGCAGCGTGGACAGGCCCTATGGCTACACCTTC. Translation gives CASSVDRPYGYTF.

This clone came up a few times. The V call is TRBV4-1, the J call TRBJ2-3, with 14 positions matching TRBD2. Germline CDR1 is MGHRA and CDR2 is YSYEKL. The CDR3 is 17 residues long. Trimming cost V 4 bases and J 0 bases; bases outside gene matches: 3. The CDR3 loop is CASSRLAGGLSTDTQYF. CDR3 DNA sequence: TGCGCCAGCAGCCGACTAGCGGGAGGGCTAAGCACAGATACGCAGTATTTT.

The CDR3 region has the DNA TGTGCCAGCAGCACCGAAGCTAGCGGGAGAGGGACCTACGAGCAGTACTTC. Protein product: CASSTEASGRGTYEQYF. The chain is built from TRBV7-2 and TRBJ2-7, with TRBD2 identical over 10 bases. CDR1 is SGHTA and CDR2 is FQGNSA in the germline V gene. V gave up 5 bases and J gave up 2 bases; unmatched junction bases: 12. The CDR3 is 17 residues long.

The chain couples TRBV30 to TRBJ2-1, with 7 bases aligning to TRBD2. The germline V gene encodes CDR1 GTSNPN and CDR2 SVGIG (reference sequence). Unmatched junction bases numbered 3, after V lost 1 base and J lost 0 bases. The CDR3 runs to 15 residues. CDR3 DNA: TGTGCCTGGAGTGGCAGCGGGGTCTCCTACAATGAGCAGTTCTTC. The encoded protein is CAWSGSGVSYNEQFF.

This clone turned up a few times. This rearrangement joins TRBV7-7 to TRBJ2-5; 7 bases agree with TRBD1. With V trimmed by 5 bases and J by 5 bases, 5 bases remained unmatched. Germline CDR1 reads SSHAT; CDR2 reads FNYEAQ (reference sequence). This CDR3 contains 13 residues. The CDR3 DNA reads as TGTGCCAGCAGCACCGGGACAGTTGAGACCCAGTACTTC. It is translated as CASSTGTVETQYF.

V gene TRBV6-5 combines with J gene TRBJ2-4, with a tentative D call TRBD1 (5 bases). CDR1 is MNHEY, CDR2 SVGAGI, per germline. Trimming cost V 6 bases and J 0 bases, with 12 bases left between them. The CDR3 has 15 amino acids. CDR3 amino acids: CASSPGFGAKNIQYF. Here the CDR3 DNA reads TGTGCCAGCAGCCCAGGGTTCGGAGCCAAAAACATTCAGTACTTC.